A selection of T cell receptor beta chains follows, all from one sample in a study of early T cells in non-severe SARS-CoV-2 infection. TCRdb passed the 5' RACE reads through MiXCR, listing each CDR3 protein once. The sample lists tens of thousands of distinct CDR3 sequences, around 5% occurring once. Sequencing was performed on whole blood. The source of these receptors is an adult who was a healthcare worker with PCR-confirmed SARS-CoV-2 infection or an uninfected control (not recorded which). The CDR3 runs from the conserved cysteine through the conserved F or W.

TRBJ2-5,14,TRBV20-1,CSAGLAGGGETQYF
TRBJ2-7,14,TRBV6-2/TRBV6-3,CASNLPGQNYEQYF
TRBJ2-7,14,TRBV12-3/TRBV12-4,CASSRDRDSYEQYF
TRBJ2-6,16,TRBV28,CASSEERSSGAYVLTF
TRBJ2-1,16,TRBV4-2,CASSQGLGFSDNEQFF
TRBJ2-7,12,TRBV29-1,CSVRTDLFEQYF
TRBJ2-1,17,TRBV3-2,CASSHTRGSAPGNEQFF
TRBJ2-3,16,TRBV19,CASTIGTGPFPDTQYF
TRBJ2-7,13,TRBV12-3/TRBV12-4,CASSLAGPYEQYF
TRBJ2-1,15,TRBV6-6,CASSGTSGSHNEQFF
TRBJ2-1,13,TRBV6-5,CASSWTGVNEQFF
TRBJ1-2,14,TRBV19,CASSPRQFNYGYTF
TRBJ1-2,14,TRBV27,CASSGYGQGAGYTF
TRBJ2-3,18,TRBV25-1,CASSEQKLAEASTDTQYF
TRBJ2-3,16,TRBV11-2,CASSGELAGFTDTQYF
TRBJ1-6,13,TRBV27,CASSLEGLSPLHF
TRBJ2-7,14,TRBV27,CASSLESEGYEQYF
TRBJ2-1,15,TRBV6-1,CASSEAGLAGGGQFF
TRBJ1-2,13,TRBV7-3,CASSPSTGYGYTF
TRBJ2-3,18,TRBV20-1,CSAEPKGRAGESPDTQYF
TRBJ1-2,14,TRBV20-1,CSARDSSNRNGYTF
TRBJ1-1,11,TRBV29-1,CSVTQNTEAFF
TRBJ2-7,15,TRBV28,CASSSEIPGSYEQYF
TRBJ1-4,16,TRBV6-1,CASSEGQAALDEKLFF
TRBJ2-1,13,TRBV29-1,CSAGTSVYNEQFF
TRBJ1-5,17,TRBV7-9,CASSLGFGEYSNQPQHF
TRBJ2-1,14,TRBV3-1,CASSQASNYNEQFF
TRBJ2-1,15,TRBV7-9,CASSSQAGLYNEQFF
TRBJ1-1,13,TRBV20-1,CSARGEGGTEAFF
TRBJ1-2,14,TRBV18,CASSPRAESYGYTF
TRBJ2-2,15,TRBV20-1,CSARRQGFGSGELFF
TRBJ2-2,16,TRBV6-6,CASSYVAGGPGGELFF
TRBJ2-1,17,TRBV28,CASSSPLAGLGGNEQFF
TRBJ2-3,13,TRBV7-6,CASSLVSSDTQYF
TRBJ1-1,13,TRBV27,CASQMAENTEAFF
TRBJ2-1,15,TRBV28,CASSLWSGAGNEQFF
TRBJ2-3,14,TRBV5-8,CASSQSLGVDTQYF
TRBJ1-4,16,TRBV3-1,CASSQDLGATNEKLFF
TRBJ1-2,14,TRBV6-5,CASSRTGVGYGYTF
TRBJ1-2,14,TRBV18,CASSPPDRPYGYTF
TRBJ2-3,14,TRBV20-1,CSASQGALTDTQYF
TRBJ2-1,11,TRBV19,CASREQNEQFF
TRBJ2-5,17,TRBV10-3,CAISEGSTSGSKKTQYF
TRBJ2-2,14,TRBV2,CASSRTGAGGELFF
TRBJ2-1,14,TRBV7-9,CASSLQGRSNEQFF
TRBJ1-4,15,TRBV10-3,CAISEGDLRAEKLFF
TRBJ1-1,13,TRBV29-1,CSVRTDLNTEAFF
TRBJ2-3,15,TRBV20-1,CSAPRLAGSTDTQYF
TRBJ1-5,16,TRBV23-1,CASSHFWDSSNQPQHF
TRBJ1-1,15,TRBV7-6,CASSLKTGSNTEAFF